This entry lists 32 T cell receptor beta chains sequenced from one sample in a study of blood T cell repertoires in COVID-19. Clones were sequenced by immunoSEQ multiplex PCR, and TCRdb holds only the in-frame ones, with some missing. The data contain 65,000 to 80,000 clones, roughly 90% of them singletons. Sequencing used peripheral blood. The receptors were gathered from a human donor in a cohort sampled during active COVID-19.

The chain carries TRBV5-4 and TRBJ1-3, with D perhaps matching TRBD1 (5 bases). V was pared by 0 bases and J by 0 bases, with 16 bases between. Germline CDR1 SGHNT, CDR2 YYREEE (reference sequence). This CDR3 region has 18 residues. CDR3 DNA sequence: TGTGCCAGCAGCTTGGGCCCCGGGGGAACTTACTCTGGAAACACCATATATTTT. Translated, it gives CASSLGPGGTYSGNTIYF.

The rearrangement joins TRBV5-4 to TRBJ2-2; maybe TRBD2 (6 bases). This CDR3 spans 16 amino acids. Germline V gene lookup returns CDR1 SGHNT and CDR2 YYREEE (reference sequence). V was cut by 9 bases and J by 7 bases, with 25 bases left in between. CDR3 DNA sequence: TGTGCCACCACAAAAACGGCCGGGGGAGAAGGCGGGGAGCTGTTTTTT. It translates to CATTKTAGGEGGELFF.

This clone was recorded only once. The V gene is TRBV29-1, the J gene TRBJ1-1, with D perhaps TRBD1 (6 bases). This CDR3 spans 13 amino acids. V was pared by 4 bases and J by 4 bases, with 13 bases between. CDR1 is SQVTM, CDR2 ANQGSEA, per germline. CDR3 DNA: TGCAGCGTTGTGCGGGGGCAGGCCACTGAAGCTTTCTTT. Residues: CSVVRGQATEAFF.

The chain employs TRBV18 and TRBJ2-2, with D unresolved. The CDR3 covers 14 residues. Germline values: CDR1 KGHSH, CDR2 LQKENI. V was pared by 3 bases and J by 4 bases, with 9 bases between. The CDR3 DNA follows: TGTGCCAGCTCACCGGATCGGAGCACCGGGGAGCTGTTTTTT. Its translation is CASSPDRSTGELFF. Using reference TRBV18 and TRBJ2-2 for the parts outside the CDR3, the full variable domain is NAGVMQNPRHLVRRRGQEARLRCSPMKGHSHVYWYRQLPEEGLKFMVYLQKENIIDESGMPKERFSAEFPKEGPSILRIQQVVRGDSAAYFCASSPDRSTGELFFGEGSRLTVL.

This rearrangement joins TRBV4-3 to TRBJ2-3; 11 nucleotides align to TRBD2. V dropped 0 bases and J dropped 6; count of bases not matched to a gene: 8. The CDR3 consists of 17 residues. The germline V gene has CDR1 LGHNA and CDR2 YSLEER. Here the CDR3 DNA reads TGCGCCAGCAGCCAAGATGAACTAGCGGGAGAGGCCGATACGCAGTATTTT. Translated: CASSQDELAGEADTQYF.

The gene calls are TRBV29-1 and TRBJ1-1, with 9 bases identical to TRBD1. This CDR3 contains 16 residues. V dropped 5 bases and J dropped 1; count of bases not matched to a gene: 11. The germline gives CDR1 SQVTM, CDR2 ANQGSEA. In DNA form, the CDR3 reads TGCAGCGTTTCCGGACTCCGGGACAGGGCGAACACTGAAGCTTTCTTT. It specifies CSVSGLRDRANTEAFF.

The chain joins TRBV4-1 to TRBJ2-7, with 8 nucleotides matching TRBD1. The J segment lost 0 bases and the V segment lost 4 bases, leaving 2 bases of the junction unmatched. Germline CDR1 reads MGHRA; CDR2 reads YSYEKL. The CDR3 loop spans 14 amino acids. Here the CDR3 DNA reads TGCGCCAGCAGCCCGGACAGGGCCTCCTACGAGCAGTACTTC. Protein sequence: CASSPDRASYEQYF.

V gene TRBV6-5 combines with J gene TRBJ2-7, with 8 bases aligning to TRBD2. V trimming: 7 bases; J trimming: 2 bases; junction bases outside the gene matches: 7. The length of the CDR3 is 14 residues. Germline assignment: CDR1 MNHEY and CDR2 SVGAGI. The CDR3 sequence is CASKPERGPYEQYF. The CDR3 DNA reads as TGTGCCAGCAAACCGGAGCGGGGGCCCTACGAGCAGTACTTC.

J is TRBJ2-7 and V is TRBV18, with 10 bases aligning to TRBD1. The length of the CDR3 is 15 residues. CDR1 is KGHSH, CDR2 LQKENI, per germline. J was trimmed by 5 bases and V by 1 base; bases with no gene match: 5. CDR3 nucleotide sequence: TGTGCCAGCTCACCACTCCGGACAGGGGGTGACGAGCAGTACTTC. Encoded protein: CASSPLRTGGDEQYF.

The chain recombines TRBV28 with TRBJ2-7; a weak D match, TRBD2 (5 bases). CDR3 length equals 13 residues. The V end was cut by 6 bases, the J end by 3 bases, with 12 bases between. Germline V lookup: CDR1 MDHEN, CDR2 SYDVKM. The CDR3 here is CASRSGGSYEQYF. The CDR3 coding sequence is TGTGCCAGCAGGTCCGGAGGCAGCTACGAGCAGTACTTC.

This rearrangement joins TRBV15 to TRBJ1-2; D is ambiguous. The germline gives CDR1 LNHNV, CDR2 YYDKDF (reference sequence). This CDR3 has 16 amino acids. V was shortened by 3 bases and J by 1 base, with 15 bases between the two germline ends. CDR3 DNA: TGTGCCACCAGCAGCGCCTGGGCGAATATTAACTATGGCTACACCTTC. This sequence encodes CATSSAWANINYGYTF.

J is TRBJ2-5 and V is TRBV27; 7 nucleotides match TRBD2. This CDR3 spans 16 amino acids. After removal of 0 bases from V and 3 bases from J, the junction contained 7 bases not matched to a gene. The germline gives CDR1 MNHEY, CDR2 SMNVEV (reference sequence). DNA for the CDR3: TGTGCCAGCAGTTTATCACTTTGGCTAGCGGAAGAGACCCAGTACTTC. This encodes CASSLSLWLAEETQYF.

This clone was counted once. The V gene is TRBV19, the J gene TRBJ1-5; the match to TRBD1 covers 7 bases. The CDR3 has 16 amino acids. The V gene end was trimmed by 7 bases and the J gene end by 7 bases; junction bases not matched to a gene: 16. The V gene's germline CDR1 is LNHDA and CDR2 SQIVND (reference sequence). This CDR3 is CASKPPARGLGQPQHF. CDR3 DNA sequence: TGTGCCAGTAAACCACCAGCGAGGGGGCTTGGGCAGCCCCAGCATTTT.

The DNA for the CDR3 is TGTGCCAGCATGCGACTAGCGGGAGAGGGGTCCAATGAGCAGTTCTTC. Translation gives CASMRLAGEGSNEQFF. The J gene is TRBJ2-1, the V gene TRBV9, with TRBD2 identical over 12 bases. Germline CDR1 reads SGDLS; CDR2 reads YYNGEE. Unmatched junction bases numbered 10, after V lost 6 bases and J lost 6 bases. This CDR3 comprises 16 residues.

The J gene is TRBJ2-7, the V gene TRBV28; TRBD1 agrees at 11 bases. Germline CDR1 is MDHEN and CDR2 is SYDVKM. The V and J ends lost 3 bases and 4 bases, in that order; junction bases with no gene match: 2. The CDR3 is made up of 14 amino acids. CDR3 protein: CASSLGQGVYEQYF. The CDR3 region has the DNA TGTGCCAGCAGTTTGGGACAGGGGGTTTACGAGCAGTACTTC.

This chain connects TRBV4-1 to TRBJ2-2; the match to TRBD1 covers 10 bases. This CDR3 region has 18 residues. The germline V gene encodes CDR1 MGHRA and CDR2 YSYEKL. Trimming removed 4 bases from V and 3 bases from J; junction bases left unmatched: 11. CDR3 region: CASSPGTGDFYYTGELFF. The CDR3 DNA reads as TGCGCCAGCAGCCCCGGGACAGGGGATTTTTATTACACCGGGGAGCTGTTTTTT.

The table lists this clone with a count of one. V usage is TRBV12-3 or TRBV12-4 and J usage is TRBJ2-7, with D hard to call. This CDR3 contains 11 residues. The germline V and J ends were trimmed by 6 bases and 3 bases, with 6 bases remaining between them. The CDR3 loop is CASSPRYEQYF. CDR3 bases: TGTGCCAGCAGCCCGCGCTACGAGCAGTACTTC.

The chain couples TRBV30 to TRBJ1-5, with unresolved D. This CDR3 has 14 residues. CDR1 and CDR2 from the germline V gene are GTSNPN and SVGIG (reference sequence). V was shortened by 1 base and J by 7 bases, with 14 bases between the two germline ends. CDR3 in DNA: TGTGCCTGGAGTGCCGCCTCGGAGGGACAGCCCCAGCATTTT. Amino acid sequence: CAWSAASEGQPQHF.

The V call is TRBV11-2, the J call TRBJ2-5; 9 bases map to TRBD2. The CDR3 extends over 17 amino acids. The trim removed 1 base at V and 2 bases at J, leaving 8 bases unmatched. Germline V gene lookup returns CDR1 SGHAT and CDR2 FQNNGV. In nucleotides, the CDR3 is TGTGCCAGCAGCTTAGGAGTAGCGGGAGACGGGCAAGAGACCCAGTACTTC. Protein product: CASSLGVAGDGQETQYF.

V is TRBV6-5 and J is TRBJ2-1; 7 nucleotides align to TRBD2. Germline CDR1 and CDR2: MNHEY and SVGAGI. After removal of 2 bases from V and 3 bases from J, the junction contained 7 bases not matched to a gene. CDR3 size: 16 residues. The CDR3 region is CASSYGPSGSYNEQFF. The CDR3 nucleotides read TGTGCCAGCAGTTACGGACCTAGCGGAAGCTACAATGAGCAGTTCTTC.

The V gene is TRBV5-1, the J gene TRBJ2-3; D remains ambiguous. V lost 4 bases and J lost 3, with 21 bases in between. Germline V gene data show CDR1 as SGHRS and CDR2 as YFSETQ. The CDR3 consists of 17 residues. The CDR3 nucleotides are TGCGCCAGCAGCCTGGCAACCCGAGAGGTATCTACAGATACGCAGTATTTT. The encoded protein is CASSLATREVSTDTQYF.

As regards this clone: Other DNA sequences in the same sample also yield this CDR3. The J gene is TRBJ2-5, the V gene TRBV5-1, with 10 positions matching TRBD2. Germline-derived CDR1 and CDR2 are SGHRS and YFSETQ. Losses at the gene ends were 0 bases for V and 5 bases for J; bases not matched to a gene: 4. The CDR3 length is 15 residues. The CDR3 loop is CASSLGLAGVETQYF. CDR3 coding DNA: TGCGCCAGCAGCTTGGGCCTAGCGGGAGTTGAGACCCAGTACTTC.

This sequence joins TRBV24-1 and TRBJ1-1; 8 bases match TRBD1. V shed 2 bases, J shed 3 bases, and the junction held 4 bases outside the gene matches. Per the germline V gene, CDR1 is KGHDR and CDR2 is SFDVKD. The CDR3 covers 15 residues. The CDR3: CATSDSTGVDTEAFF. As DNA, the CDR3 is TGTGCCACCAGTGATTCGACAGGGGTAGACACTGAAGCTTTCTTT.

The chain uses TRBV7-2 and TRBJ1-4; TRBD1 matches 8 bases. This CDR3 spans 14 amino acids. J gave up 8 bases and V 5 bases, and 7 bases lay outside the gene matches. The germline V gene encodes CDR1 SGHTA and CDR2 FQGNSA. The CDR3 sequence is CASSHGQGREKLFF. DNA for the CDR3: TGTGCCAGCAGCCACGGACAGGGAAGGGAAAAACTGTTTTTT.

This chain connects TRBV18 to TRBJ1-5, with 9 bases identical to TRBD1. CDR1 KGHSH and CDR2 LQKENI come from the germline V gene. The CDR3 is made up of 14 amino acids. Trimming at V came to 8 bases and at J to 2 bases, leaving 4 bases not matched to a gene. In DNA, the CDR3 is TGTGCCAGCAGGACAGGGGTTGGCAATCAGCCCCAGCATTTT. Its protein product is CASRTGVGNQPQHF.

The rearrangement links TRBV5-4 to TRBJ2-7; no reliable D call. The CDR3 is 15 residues long. CDR1 and CDR2 (germline): SGHNT, YYREEE (reference sequence). The germline V and J ends were trimmed by 0 bases and 3 bases, with 13 bases remaining between them. The DNA of the CDR3 is TGTGCCAGCAGCTTGGCAGGATTTATTAACTACGAGCAGTACTTC. This sequence encodes CASSLAGFINYEQYF.

The V gene is TRBV2, the J gene TRBJ1-5; TRBD1 aligns across 7 bases. The CDR3 has 14 residues. Germline CDR1 SNHLY, CDR2 FYNNEI. V trimming: 3 bases; J trimming: 6 bases; junction bases outside the gene matches: 5. CDR3 sequence: CASSESGGGQPQHF. The CDR3, as DNA: TGTGCCAGCAGTGAGTCAGGGGGTGGTCAGCCCCAGCATTTT.

Details on this clone: Additional DNA sequences in this sample encode the identical CDR3. This rearrangement joins TRBV28 to TRBJ2-7; 7 bases are a match to TRBD2. The CDR3 runs 14 residues. J lost 9 bases, V lost 5 bases, and 13 bases had no gene match. In germline, CDR1 is MDHEN, CDR2 SYDVKM. The CDR3 sequence is CASSRSGLGYGQYF. In DNA, the CDR3 is TGTGCCAGCAGTCGCAGCGGACTAGGTTATGGGCAGTACTTC.

This rearrangement joins TRBV7-2 to TRBJ2-2; D unclear. The CDR3 extends over 14 amino acids. Trimming pared 3 bases from V and 5 bases from J, leaving 10 bases between. Germline lookup yields CDR1 SGHTA and CDR2 FQGNSA. The CDR3 DNA follows: TGTGCCAGCAGCTTCTCCCCGTTTACCGGGGAGCTGTTTTTT. Translated: CASSFSPFTGELFF.

The J gene is TRBJ2-7, the V gene TRBV5-4; no reliable D call. Germline CDR1 and CDR2: SGHNT and YYREEE (reference sequence). The germline V and J ends were trimmed by 0 bases and 6 bases, with 16 bases remaining between them. This CDR3 region has 15 residues. The CDR3 loop reads CASSLVGGIIIEQYF. DNA of the CDR3: TGTGCCAGCAGCTTGGTTGGCGGAATAATTATCGAGCAGTACTTC.

The rearrangement uses TRBV7-6 and TRBJ2-7; 11 nucleotides align to TRBD2. V lost 5 bases and J lost 4; bases outside the gene matches: 7. Germline lookup yields CDR1 SGHVS and CDR2 FNYEAQ. The CDR3 extends over 15 amino acids. CDR3 in amino acids: CASSRLAGYPYEQYF. For the CDR3, the DNA is TGTGCCAGCAGCAGACTAGCGGGATATCCGTACGAGCAGTACTTC. Based on the CDR3 plus reference TRBV7-6 and TRBJ2-7, the full variable domain is GAGVSQSPRYKVTKRGQDVALRCDPISGHVSLYWYRQALGQGPEFLTYFNYEAQQDKSGLPNDRFSAERPEGSISTLTIQRTEQRDSAMYRCASSRLAGYPYEQYFGPGTRLTVT.

The gene calls are TRBV30 and TRBJ2-7; D remains ambiguous. Looked up from germline, CDR1 is GTSNPN and CDR2 is SVGIG (reference sequence). CDR3 length equals 13 residues. V was clipped by 0 bases and J by 5 bases, with 11 bases between them. CDR3 DNA sequence: TGTGCCTGGAGTGTTGGGTGGCTAGACGAGCAGTACTTC. Translated: CAWSVGWLDEQYF.